Each of the 3 T cell receptor beta chains below was sequenced from the same sample in a study of blood T cell repertoires in COVID-19. Clones were read by immunoSEQ multiplex PCR, and TCRdb kept only the in-frame ones, dropping some. This sample has 95,000 to 100,000 clones, with 85% to 95% found just once. Sequenced: peripheral blood. Source of these receptors: a man aged 50-59 years with active COVID-19.

The chain recombines TRBV5-1 with TRBJ1-5; TRBD1 aligns across 7 bases. Per germline, CDR1 SGHRS and CDR2 YFSETQ. CDR3 length: 15 residues. V was pared by 0 bases and J by 1 base, with 1 base of the junction left unmatched. The CDR3 is CASSLGDRSNQPQHF. In nucleotides, the CDR3 is TGCGCCAGCAGCTTGGGGGACAGAAGCAATCAGCCCCAGCATTTT. The full variable domain, in which reference TRBV5-1 and TRBJ1-5 provide the parts outside the CDR3, is KAGVTQTPRYLIKTRGQQVTLSCSPISGHRSVSWYQQTPGQGLQFLFEYFSETQRNKGNFPGRFSGRQFSNSRSEMNVSTLELGDSALYLCASSLGDRSNQPQHFGDGTRLSIL.

V and J are TRBV30 and TRBJ1-1; TRBD1 agrees at 10 bases. J gave up 1 base and V 5 bases, and 1 base lay outside the gene matches. Germline V gene sequence: CDR1 GTSNPN, CDR2 SVGIG (reference sequence). The CDR3 contains 13 residues. DNA for the CDR3: TGTGCCTGGGACAGGGGGCAGAACACTGAAGCTTTCTTT. Encoded protein: CAWDRGQNTEAFF.

The J gene is TRBJ1-2, the V gene TRBV24-1; 8 nucleotides line up with TRBD1. Trimming removed 3 bases from V and 4 bases from J; junction bases left unmatched: 3. Germline CDR1 is KGHDR and CDR2 is SFDVKD. This CDR3 contains 14 residues. The CDR3 region has the DNA TGTGCCACCAGTGATACGGACAGGGCCTATGGCTACACCTTC. Residues: CATSDTDRAYGYTF.